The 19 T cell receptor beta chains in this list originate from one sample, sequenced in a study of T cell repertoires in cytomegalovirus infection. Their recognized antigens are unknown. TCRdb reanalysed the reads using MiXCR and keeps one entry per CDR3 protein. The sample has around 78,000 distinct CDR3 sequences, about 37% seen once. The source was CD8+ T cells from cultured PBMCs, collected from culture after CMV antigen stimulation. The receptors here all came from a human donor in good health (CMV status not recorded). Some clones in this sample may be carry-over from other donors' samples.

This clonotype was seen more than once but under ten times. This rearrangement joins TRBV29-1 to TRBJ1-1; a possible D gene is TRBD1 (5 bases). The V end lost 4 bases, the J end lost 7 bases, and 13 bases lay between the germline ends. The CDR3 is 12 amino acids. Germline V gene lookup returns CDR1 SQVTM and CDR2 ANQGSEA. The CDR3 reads CSVAGQGHEAFF. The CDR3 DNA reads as TGCAGCGTTGCCGGGCAGGGCCATGAAGCTTTCTTT.

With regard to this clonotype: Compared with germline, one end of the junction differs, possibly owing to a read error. The chain's CDR3 is CAISLNNYGYTF. For the CDR3, the DNA is TGTGCCATCAGCTTAAATAACTATGGCTACACCTTC. J is TRBJ1-2 and V is TRBV7-2; D unclear. The germline CDR1 and CDR2 sequences are SGHTA and FQGNSA. The CDR3 extends over 12 amino acids.

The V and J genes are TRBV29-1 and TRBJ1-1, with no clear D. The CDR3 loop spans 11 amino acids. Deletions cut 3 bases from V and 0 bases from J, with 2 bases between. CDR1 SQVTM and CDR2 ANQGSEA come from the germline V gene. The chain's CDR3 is CSVEVNTEAFF. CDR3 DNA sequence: TGCAGCGTTGAGGTGAACACTGAAGCTTTCTTT.

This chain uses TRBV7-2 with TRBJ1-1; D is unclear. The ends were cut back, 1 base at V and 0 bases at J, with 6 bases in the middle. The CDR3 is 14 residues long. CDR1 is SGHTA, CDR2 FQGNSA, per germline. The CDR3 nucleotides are TGTGCCAGCAGCTTAGATGTCGTGAACACTGAAGCTTTCTTT. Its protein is CASSLDVVNTEAFF. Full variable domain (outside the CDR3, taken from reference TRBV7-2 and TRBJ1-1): GAGVSQSPSNKVTEKGKDVELRCDPISGHTALYWYRQSLGQGLEFLIYFQGNSAPDKSGLPSDRFSAERTGGSVSTLTIQRTQQEDSAVYLCASSLDVVNTEAFFGQGTRLTVV.

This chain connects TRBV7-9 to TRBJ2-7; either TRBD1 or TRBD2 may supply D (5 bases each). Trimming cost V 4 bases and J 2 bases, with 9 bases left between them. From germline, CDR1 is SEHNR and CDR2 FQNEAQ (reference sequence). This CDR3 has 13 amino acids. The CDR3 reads CASSSLGAYEQYF. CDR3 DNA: TGTGCCAGCAGCTCCCTGGGGGCCTACGAGCAGTACTTC.

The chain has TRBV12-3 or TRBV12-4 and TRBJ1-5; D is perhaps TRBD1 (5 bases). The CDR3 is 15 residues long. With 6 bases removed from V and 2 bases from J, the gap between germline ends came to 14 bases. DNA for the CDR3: TGTGCCAGCAGCTTCACGATAGGGGGCAATCAGCCCCAGCATTTT. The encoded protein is CASSFTIGGNQPQHF.

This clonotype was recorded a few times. The CDR3 nucleotides read TGTGCCAGCAGCTTAGATCCCCCAGGGGTTAGCAATCAGCCCCAGCATTTT. Its protein is CASSLDPPGVSNQPQHF. This rearrangement joins TRBV7-8 to TRBJ1-5; TRBD1 is a possible D gene (6 bases). This CDR3 has 17 residues. From germline, CDR1 is SGHVS and CDR2 FQNEAQ. Between the trimmed V and J ends, which lost 1 base and 0 bases, there was a span of 13 bases.

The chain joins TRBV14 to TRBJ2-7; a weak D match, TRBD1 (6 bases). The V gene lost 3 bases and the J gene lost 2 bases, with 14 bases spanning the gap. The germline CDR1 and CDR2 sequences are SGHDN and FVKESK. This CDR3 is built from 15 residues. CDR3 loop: CASSQTGTSAYEQYF. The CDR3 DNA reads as TGTGCCAGCAGCCAGACCGGGACATCAGCCTACGAGCAGTACTTC.

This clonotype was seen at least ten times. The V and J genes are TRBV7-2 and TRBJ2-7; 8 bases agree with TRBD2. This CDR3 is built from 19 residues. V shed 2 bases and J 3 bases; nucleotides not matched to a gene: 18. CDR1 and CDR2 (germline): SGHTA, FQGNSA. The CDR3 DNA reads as TGTGCCAGCAGCTTACGCTCAACGGGCCTCCCGGCGGGAGGCTACGAGCAGTACTTC. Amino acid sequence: CASSLRSTGLPAGGYEQYF.

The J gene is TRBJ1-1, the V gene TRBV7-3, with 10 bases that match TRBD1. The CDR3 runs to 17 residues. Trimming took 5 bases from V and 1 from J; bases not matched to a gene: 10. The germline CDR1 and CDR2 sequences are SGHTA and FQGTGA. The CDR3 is CASSPGTGANKNTEAFF. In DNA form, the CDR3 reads TGTGCCAGCAGCCCAGGGACAGGGGCCAACAAGAACACTGAAGCTTTCTTT.

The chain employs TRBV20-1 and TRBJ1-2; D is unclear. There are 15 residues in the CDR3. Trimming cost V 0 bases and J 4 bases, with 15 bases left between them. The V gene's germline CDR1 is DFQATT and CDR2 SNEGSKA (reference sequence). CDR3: CSARDIGPGVYGYTF. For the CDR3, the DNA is TGCAGTGCTAGAGATATAGGGCCCGGGGTCTATGGCTACACCTTC.

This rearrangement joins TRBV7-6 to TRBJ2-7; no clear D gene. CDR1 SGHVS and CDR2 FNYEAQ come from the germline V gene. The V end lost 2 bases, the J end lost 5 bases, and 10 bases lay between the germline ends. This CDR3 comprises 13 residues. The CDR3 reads CASSLSSTHEQYF. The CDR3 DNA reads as TGTGCCAGCAGCTTATCAAGTACCCACGAGCAGTACTTC.

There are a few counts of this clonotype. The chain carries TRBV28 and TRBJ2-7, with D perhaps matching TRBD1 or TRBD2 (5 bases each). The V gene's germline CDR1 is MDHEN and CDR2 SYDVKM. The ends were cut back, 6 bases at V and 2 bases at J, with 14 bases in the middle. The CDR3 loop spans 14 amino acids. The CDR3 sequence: CASSHRGGTYEQYF. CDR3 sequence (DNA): TGTGCCAGCAGCCACCGGGGCGGAACCTACGAGCAGTACTTC.

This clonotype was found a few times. Here the CDR3 DNA reads TGTGCCACCAGTGATTCGGGGGGCTGGCAGCCCCAGCATTTT. Protein sequence: CATSDSGGWQPQHF. V usage is TRBV24-1 and J usage is TRBJ1-5; possible D gene TRBD1, 6 bases. The CDR3 sequence is 14 residues long. Trimming left V 2 bases short and J 7 bases short, with 11 bases between. From germline, CDR1 is KGHDR and CDR2 SFDVKD.

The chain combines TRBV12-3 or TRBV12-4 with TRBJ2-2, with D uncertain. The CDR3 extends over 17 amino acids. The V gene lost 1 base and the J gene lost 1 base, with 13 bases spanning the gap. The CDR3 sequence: CASSLETHALNTGELFF. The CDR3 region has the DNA TGTGCCAGCAGTTTAGAAACGCACGCCCTGAACACCGGGGAGCTGTTTTTT.

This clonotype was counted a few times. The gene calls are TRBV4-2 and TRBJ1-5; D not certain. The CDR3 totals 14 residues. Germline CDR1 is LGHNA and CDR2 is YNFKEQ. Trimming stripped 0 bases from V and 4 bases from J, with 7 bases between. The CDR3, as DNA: TGTGCCAGCAGCCAAGATACCAGTAATCAGCCCCAGCATTTT. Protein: CASSQDTSNQPQHF.

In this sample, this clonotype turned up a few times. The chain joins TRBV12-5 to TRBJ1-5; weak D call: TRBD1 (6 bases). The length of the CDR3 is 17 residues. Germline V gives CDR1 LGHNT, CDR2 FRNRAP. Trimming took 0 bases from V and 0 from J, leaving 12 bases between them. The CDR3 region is CASGLVGTGYSNQPQHF. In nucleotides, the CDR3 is TGTGCTAGTGGTTTGGTAGGAACAGGGTATAGCAATCAGCCCCAGCATTTT.

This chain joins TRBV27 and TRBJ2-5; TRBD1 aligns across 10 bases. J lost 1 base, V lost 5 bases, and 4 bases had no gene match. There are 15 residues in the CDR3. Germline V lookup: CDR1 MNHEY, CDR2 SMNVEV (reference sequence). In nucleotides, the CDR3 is TGTGCCAGCAGTACCGGGACAGGGGTCCAAGAGACCCAGTACTTC. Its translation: CASSTGTGVQETQYF.

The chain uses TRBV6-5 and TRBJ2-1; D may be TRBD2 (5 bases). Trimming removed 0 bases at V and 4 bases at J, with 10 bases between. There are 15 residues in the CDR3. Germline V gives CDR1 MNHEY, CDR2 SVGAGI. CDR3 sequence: CASSYSLGDYNEQFF. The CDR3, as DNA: TGTGCCAGCAGTTACTCTCTCGGGGATTACAATGAGCAGTTCTTC.